The 26 T cell receptor beta chains below were found in one sample sequenced in a study of T cells in Graves' hyperthyroidism and ophthalmopathy. Researchers amplified the TCR beta CDR3 regions from RNA transcripts. An initial round of RT-PCR targeting the TCR CDR3 relied on the HTBI primer set. One entry per CDR3 protein results from TCRdb running MiXCR on the multiplex PCR reads. Altogether fewer than 750,000 distinct CDR3 sequences are present, roughly 15% being singletons, with the ten largest covering around 4.5%. Sequences were obtained from blood. The receptors originated from a woman between 40 and 55 years old with Graves' ophthalmopathy.

This clonotype appeared many times. The V call is TRBV6-1, the J call TRBJ2-5; D might be TRBD1 (5 bases). V was trimmed by 5 bases and J by 6 bases, leaving 16 bases between them. CDR3 size: 14 residues. CDR1 and CDR2 from the germline V gene are MNHNS and SASEGT. This CDR3 reads CASSPNGALQTQYF. The DNA of the CDR3 is TGTGCCAGCAGTCCCAATGGGGCCCTGCAGACCCAGTACTTC.

This clonotype was seen many times. The chain uses TRBV11-2 and TRBJ2-5; 10 bases map to TRBD2. CDR3 length: 18 residues. Germline V lookup: CDR1 SGHAT, CDR2 FQNNGV. Trimming took 3 bases from V and 3 from J; bases not matched to a gene: 13. CDR3 in amino acids: CASSLLGSSGRGKETQYF. CDR3 nucleotide sequence: TGTGCCAGCAGCTTGTTGGGGTCTAGCGGGAGAGGGAAAGAGACCCAGTACTTC.

This clonotype was seen more than once but under ten times. The chain carries TRBV11-3 and TRBJ2-7; 10 nucleotides agree with TRBD2. J lost 5 bases, V lost 0 bases, and 4 bases had no gene match. Per germline, CDR1 SGHNT and CDR2 YENEEA. This CDR3 has 15 amino acids. The CDR3 protein is CASSLEASGSNEQYF. As DNA, the CDR3 is TGTGCCAGCAGCTTAGAGGCTAGCGGGAGTAACGAGCAGTACTTC.

V is TRBV24-1 and J is TRBJ2-5, with D perhaps matching TRBD1 (6 bases). The CDR3 covers 16 residues. Trimming removed 4 bases at V and 2 bases at J, with 16 bases between. CDR1 is KGHDR and CDR2 is SFDVKD in the germline V gene. The DNA of the CDR3 is TGTGCCACCAGTGACCCCCGGACAGCTAATCAAGAGACCCAGTACTTC. Amino acids: CATSDPRTANQETQYF.

This clonotype showed up just once. The junction departs from germline at one end; a sequencing error may be responsible. The V call is TRBV5-1, the J call TRBJ1-1; perhaps TRBD1 as D (5 bases). Germline V lookup: CDR1 SGHRS, CDR2 YFSETQ. The CDR3 consists of 15 residues. The CDR3: CVSSLAGAPSTEAFF. CDR3 sequence (DNA): TGCGTCAGCAGCTTGGCCGGGGCCCCGAGCACTGAAGCTTTCTTT.

This clonotype was counted at least ten times. V gene TRBV28 combines with J gene TRBJ2-7; D is unclear. This CDR3 spans 15 amino acids. Germline CDR1 reads MDHEN; CDR2 reads SYDVKM. V lost 8 bases and J lost 6, with 23 bases in between. The CDR3 reads CASPPGGSDFGEQYF. The CDR3 nucleotides are TGTGCCAGCCCCCCGGGCGGATCCGACTTTGGCGAGCAGTACTTC.

The chain is built from TRBV20-1 and TRBJ2-7; 9 bases match TRBD2. This CDR3 has 14 amino acids. After removal of 6 bases from V and 6 bases from J, the junction contained 12 bases not matched to a gene. Germline-derived CDR1 and CDR2 are DFQATT and SNEGSKA (reference sequence). CDR3 loop: CSAPPESGRPEQYF. For the CDR3, the DNA is TGCAGTGCCCCCCCAGAGAGCGGGAGGCCCGAGCAGTACTTC.

The rearrangement links TRBV19 to TRBJ2-2; 7 bases fit TRBD2. In germline, CDR1 is LNHDA, CDR2 SQIVND (reference sequence). The J segment lost 2 bases and the V segment lost 6 bases, leaving 9 bases of the junction unmatched. This CDR3 spans 16 amino acids. The CDR3 DNA reads as TGTGCCAGTAGCGTTATTAGCGGGCTAAACACCGGGGAGCTGTTTTTT. This sequence encodes CASSVISGLNTGELFF.

This clonotype was recorded many times. The CDR3 DNA is TGCGCCAGCAGATCGTTCGGGACAGGGGCGCCCCTTACCTTGGAGCAGTACTTC. This sequence encodes CASRSFGTGAPLTLEQYF. The chain is built from TRBV5-1 and TRBJ2-7; 10 nucleotides agree with TRBD1. The junction had 21 bases not matched to a gene; V was cut back by 5 bases and J by 7 bases. CDR3 size: 18 residues. From germline, CDR1 is SGHRS and CDR2 YFSETQ.

This clonotype was observed many times. V and J are TRBV29-1 and TRBJ1-1, with unresolved D. Germline V gene data show CDR1 as SQVTM and CDR2 as ANQGSEA. Trimming cost V 4 bases and J 3 bases, with 12 bases left between them. The CDR3 sequence is 13 residues long. CDR3 in amino acids: CSVGNSQYTEAFF. As DNA, the CDR3 is TGCAGCGTTGGAAACAGCCAATACACTGAAGCTTTCTTT. Supplemented by reference TRBV29-1 and TRBJ1-1, the full variable domain reads SAVISQKPSRDICQRGTSLTIQCQVDSQVTMMFWYRQQPGQSLTLIATANQGSEATYESGFVIDKFPISRPNLTFSTLTVSNMSPEDSSIYLCSVGNSQYTEAFFGQGTRLTVV.

This clonotype was detected many times. The CDR3 nucleotides are TGCAGTGGCAAAGGCAGGGTATCCTACGAGCAGTACTTC. Encoded protein: CSGKGRVSYEQYF. The chain combines TRBV20-1 with TRBJ2-7; D possibly corresponds to TRBD1 (5 bases). Germline-derived CDR1 and CDR2 are DFQATT and SNEGSKA (reference sequence). The CDR3 extends over 13 amino acids. Between the trimmed V and J ends, which lost 7 bases and 1 base, there was a span of 14 bases.

V gene TRBV12-3 or TRBV12-4 combines with J gene TRBJ2-5; D uncertain. CDR3 size: 13 residues. Trimming took off 6 bases at V and 2 bases at J, with 10 bases between the two ends. CDR3 sequence reads: CASSKEIQETQYF. CDR3 DNA sequence: TGTGCCAGCAGCAAGGAGATTCAAGAGACCCAGTACTTC.

CDR3 nucleotides: TGTGCCAGCAAAGGGACTTTCCGGGGCGAGACCCAGTACTTC. Translation: CASKGTFRGETQYF. This chain uses TRBV6-2 or TRBV6-3 with TRBJ2-5, with D perhaps TRBD2 (6 bases). Deletions cut 7 bases from V and 5 bases from J, with 17 bases between. CDR1 and CDR2 (germline): MNHEY, SVGEGT. This CDR3 spans 14 amino acids.

This clonotype was seen only a few times. This rearrangement joins TRBV19 to TRBJ2-4; TRBD1 is a possible D gene (6 bases). The CDR3 is made up of 16 amino acids. Trimming took off 6 bases at V and 0 bases at J, with 15 bases between the two ends. Looked up from germline, CDR1 is LNHDA and CDR2 is SQIVND (reference sequence). The CDR3 sequence is CASSKTGDPAKNIQYF. CDR3 DNA: TGTGCCAGTAGCAAGACAGGCGATCCAGCCAAAAACATTCAGTACTTC. The full variable domain, rest sourced from reference TRBV19 and TRBJ2-4, is DGGITQSPKYLFRKEGQNVTLSCEQNLNHDAMYWYRQDPGQGLRLIYYSQIVNDFQKGDIAEGYSVSREKKESFPLTVTSAQKNPTAFYLCASSKTGDPAKNIQYFGAGTRLSVL.

Ten or more counts support this clonotype. The rearrangement links TRBV27 to TRBJ2-7, with a tentative D call TRBD2 (5 bases). The CDR3 runs to 16 residues. Deletions cut 0 bases from V and 4 bases from J, with 16 bases between. Germline loops: CDR1 MNHEY, CDR2 SMNVEV (reference sequence). CDR3 sequence reads: CASSLSWRALPYEQYF. Here the CDR3 DNA reads TGTGCCAGCAGTTTATCGTGGCGGGCCCTTCCTTACGAGCAGTACTTC.

The table lists this clonotype with many counts. The chain has TRBV20-1 and TRBJ2-7, with 11 bases lining up with TRBD2. Germline CDR1 is DFQATT and CDR2 is SNEGSKA (reference sequence). CDR3 length: 15 residues. The trim removed 6 bases at V and 0 bases at J, leaving 7 bases unmatched. CDR3 coding DNA: TGCAGTGCCCCAGGACTAGCGGGCAACTCCTACGAGCAGTACTTC. Its protein product is CSAPGLAGNSYEQYF.

This clonotype was detected only a few times. The V call is TRBV19, the J call TRBJ1-3, with D perhaps TRBD1 (5 bases). The CDR3 length is 13 residues. V was clipped by 6 bases and J by 8 bases, with 14 bases between them. Germline V gene data show CDR1 as LNHDA and CDR2 as SQIVND (reference sequence). The CDR3 bases are TGTGCCAGTAGCATCAACCCGGGGGACACCATATATTTT. Its translation is CASSINPGDTIYF.

This clonotype has only a few counts. The chain is built from TRBV3-1 and TRBJ1-1; the D gene is possibly TRBD1 (5 bases). CDR3 length: 16 residues. V lost 4 bases to trimming and J lost 1 base, with 16 bases between them. Germline CDR1 reads LGHDT; CDR2 reads YNNKEL (reference sequence). This CDR3 is CASSLHGGGKNTEAFF. The CDR3, as DNA: TGTGCCAGCAGCCTTCACGGGGGAGGGAAGAACACTGAAGCTTTCTTT.

The J gene is TRBJ2-2, the V gene TRBV24-1; D is unclear. V gave up 7 bases and J gave up 6 bases, with 11 bases separating them. The germline gives CDR1 KGHDR, CDR2 SFDVKD. This CDR3 spans 13 amino acids. The CDR3 DNA reads as TGTGCCACCAGGGGGTCGGGCGCCGGGGAGCTGTTTTTT. Encoded protein: CATRGSGAGELFF.

The chain has TRBV30 and TRBJ2-2, with 8 bases aligning to TRBD2. CDR3 length equals 20 residues. The V and J ends lost 0 bases and 4 bases, in that order; junction bases with no gene match: 19. CDR1 and CDR2 (germline): GTSNPN, SVGIG (reference sequence). CDR3 bases: TGTGCCTGGAGTGTACGGTCCCGGGCTAGCGGGTATTGGAGCACCGGGGAGCTGTTTTTT. Its translation: CAWSVRSRASGYWSTGELFF.

This clonotype has ten or more counts. The chain has TRBV2 and TRBJ2-3; TRBD1 agrees at 8 bases. The V segment lost 6 bases and the J segment 6 bases; nucleotides outside the gene matches: 14. The CDR3 has 16 amino acids. Germline CDR1 is SNHLY and CDR2 is FYNNEI. CDR3 loop: CASRPGAGGKGDTQYF. DNA for the CDR3: TGTGCCAGCAGGCCGGGTGCAGGGGGCAAAGGTGATACGCAGTATTTT.

Many counts were recorded for this clonotype. V gene TRBV5-1 combines with J gene TRBJ1-6; D gene unclear. The CDR3 totals 14 residues. V was cut by 2 bases and J by 6 bases, with 9 bases left in between. Germline V CDR1 and CDR2: SGHRS, YFSETQ. CDR3 amino acids: CASSFGQVNSPLHF. CDR3 nucleotide sequence: TGCGCCAGCAGCTTCGGGCAGGTTAATTCACCCCTCCACTTT.

This clonotype was observed many times. One junction end disagrees with the germline gene, perhaps due to a read error. CDR3 sequence: CASDYKSPTTGAFF. The DNA of the CDR3 is TGTGCCAGCGATTATAAAAGTCCTACCACTGGAGCTTTCTTT. The chain is built from TRBV6-2 or TRBV6-3 and TRBJ1-1; D gene unclear. The CDR3 loop spans 14 amino acids. Germline V gene data show CDR1 as MNHEY and CDR2 as SVGEGT.

The rearrangement links TRBV19 to TRBJ1-5; D uncertain. CDR1 and CDR2 (germline): LNHDA, SQIVND (reference sequence). The CDR3 contains 15 residues. V was clipped by 4 bases and J by 0 bases, with 10 bases between them. CDR3: CASSTPRVSNQPQHF. The CDR3 coding sequence is TGTGCCAGTAGTACCCCGAGGGTTAGCAATCAGCCCCAGCATTTT.

This clonotype occurred many times. The V call is TRBV2, the J call TRBJ2-5, with 7 bases matching TRBD2. CDR3 length equals 16 residues. CDR1 is SNHLY and CDR2 is FYNNEI in the germline V gene. Germline trimming cut 7 bases from V and 0 bases from J; bases unmatched to any gene: 11. CDR3 region: CASIHLLADYQETQYF. In DNA, the CDR3 is TGTGCCAGCATCCACCTCCTAGCGGACTACCAAGAGACCCAGTACTTC. Combining the CDR3 with reference TRBV2 and TRBJ2-5 gives the whole variable domain EPEVTQTPSHQVTQMGQEVILRCVPISNHLYFYWYRQILGQKVEFLVSFYNNEISEKSEIFDDQFSVERPDGSNFTLKIRSTKLEDSAMYFCASIHLLADYQETQYFGPGTRLLVL.

The gene calls are TRBV6-1 and TRBJ2-5; TRBD1 or TRBD2 may be the D gene (5 bases each). This CDR3 has 14 amino acids. The V gene lost 3 bases and the J gene lost 4 bases, with 12 bases spanning the gap. The germline CDR1 and CDR2 sequences are MNHNS and SASEGT. Here the CDR3 DNA reads TGTGCCAGCAGTGACCCCGAGAGGGGAGAGACCCAGTACTTC. This gives the protein CASSDPERGETQYF.